The clone carrying this T cell receptor (beta chain) was picked up a small number of times. Its antigen remains unknown. The data stem from a study of post-analysis software for immune sequencing data. Study background: Disease trajectories encompassed relapsing-remitting, secondary progressive and progressive-relapsing multiple sclerosis. The study, taken as a whole, reports: Patients used about 5 TRBV segments, including TRBV5-6, TRBV5-1 and TRBV20-1, more often than controls. Normalized Chao1 diversity in multiple sclerosis patients fell significantly below that of controls. Strong same-batch co-clustering of samples appeared with F measure clustering.

The authors incorporated unique molecular identifiers into the TCR beta cDNA libraries. TCRdb analysed the PCR reads with MiXCR anew, one entry per CDR3 protein. The repertoire holds a few hundred thousand distinct CDR3 sequences, about a third seen once, with about an eighth in the top ten. From germline, CDR1 is SNHLY and CDR2 FYNNEI. With 7 bases removed from V and 2 bases from J, the gap between germline ends came to 15 bases. This CDR3 is 14 amino acids long. This clonotype originated in a girl aged 5-17 years with multiple sclerosis. Sequencing was done on a sample of blood. This chain connects TRBV2 to TRBJ2-7; tentative D call: TRBD1 (5 bases). The CDR3 loop reads CASTSQGGTYEQYF. The CDR3 DNA follows: TGTGCCAGCACAAGCCAGGGTGGGACCTACGAGCAGTACTTC.